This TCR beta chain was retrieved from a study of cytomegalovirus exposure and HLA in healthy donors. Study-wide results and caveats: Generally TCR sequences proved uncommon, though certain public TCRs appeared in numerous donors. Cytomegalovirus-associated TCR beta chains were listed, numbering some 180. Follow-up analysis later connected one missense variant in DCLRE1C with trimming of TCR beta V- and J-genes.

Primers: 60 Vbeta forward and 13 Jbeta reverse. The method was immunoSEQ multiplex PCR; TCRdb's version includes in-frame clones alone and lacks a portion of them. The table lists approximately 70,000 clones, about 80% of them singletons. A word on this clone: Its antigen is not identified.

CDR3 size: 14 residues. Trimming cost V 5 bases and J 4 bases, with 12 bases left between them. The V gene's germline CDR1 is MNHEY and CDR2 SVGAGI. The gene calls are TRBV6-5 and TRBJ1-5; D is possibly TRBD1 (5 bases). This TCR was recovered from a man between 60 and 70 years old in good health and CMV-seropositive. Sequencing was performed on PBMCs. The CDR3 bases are TGTGCCAGCAGTCCGGGGGGGAAGAATCAGCCCCAGCATTTT. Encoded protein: CASSPGGKNQPQHF.